The sequence of this T cell receptor beta chain was determined in a study of T cells in Graves' hyperthyroidism and ophthalmopathy. Points from the study as a whole: From stable hyperthyroidism, ophthalmopathy was separated by a 13 V-J model. Among clonotypes expanded in thyroid above 0.001, most were also found in blood.

The CDR3 contains 15 residues. Germline V CDR1 and CDR2: SEHNR, FQNEAQ (reference sequence). The V and J ends lost 5 bases and 3 bases respectively, with 13 bases between them. It was RNA transcripts that yielded the amplified TCR beta CDR3 regions. Initially, a first-round RT-PCR of the TCR CDR3 employed the HTBI primer set. TCRdb processed the multiplex PCR reads anew with MiXCR; each CDR3 protein has one entry. Among roughly 710,000 distinct CDR3 sequences, approximately 40% were seen once, and the ten largest hold about a third. The definition of stable Graves' hyperthyroidism was no ophthalmopathy progression within 18 months. From 8.5 to 10 ml of fresh peripheral blood, PBMCs were isolated. This clonotype was counted a few times. Its cognate antigen is unknown.

The sequence was obtained from a woman aged 40 to 50 with Graves' hyperthyroidism. The V gene is TRBV7-9, the J gene TRBJ1-4, with D unclear. The specimen sequenced was blood. CDR3 amino acids: CASSPSGPPNEKLFF. CDR3 nucleotides: TGTGCCAGCAGCCCCAGTGGGCCTCCTAATGAAAAACTGTTTTTT.